The clone carrying this T cell receptor (beta chain) was seen at least ten times. This specimen belongs to a study of neurological immune-mediated disorders. With 5 bases clipped from V and 4 bases from J, the junction kept 6 bases outside the gene matches. Germline loops: CDR1 SEHNR, CDR2 FQNEAQ (reference sequence). This CDR3 is built from 16 residues. The cDNA came from 5'RACE, which used 10-nucleotide random UMIs. MiXCR, run by TCRdb on the 5' RACE reads, gives a single entry per CDR3 protein. The sample yields fewer than 30,000 distinct CDR3 sequences, 10% to 15% seen once. The sequencing sample was made of PBMCs. The V call is TRBV7-9, the J call TRBJ2-5; 14 bases map to TRBD2. The TCR comes from a woman aged 60-70 years with HTLV-1-associated myelopathy (HAM/TSP). Written as DNA, the CDR3 is TGTGCCAGCAGCCCGGGACTAGCGGGAGCGGGAGAGACCCAGTACTTC. Residues: CASSPGLAGAGETQYF. The variable domain in full, with the rest retrieved from reference TRBV7-9 and TRBJ2-5, is DTGVSQNPRHKITKRGQNVTFRCDPISEHNRLYWYRQTLGQGPEFLTYFQNEAQLEKSRLLSDRFSAERPKGSFSTLEIQRTEQGDSAMYLCASSPGLAGAGETQYFGPGTRLLVL.